This T cell receptor (beta chain) emerged from a study of blood T cell repertoires in COVID-19. Clones were read by immunoSEQ multiplex PCR, and TCRdb kept only the in-frame ones, dropping some. The sample has about 140,000 clones; more than 80% are singletons. Trimming at V came to 7 bases and at J to 6 bases, leaving 15 bases not matched to a gene. Germline CDR1 reads SGHDN; CDR2 reads FVKESK. The CDR3 runs 16 residues. The sequencing input was PBMCs or T cells enriched from blood (not recorded which). This chain links TRBV14 with TRBJ2-1, with TRBD2 identical over 7 bases. This receptor was obtained from a woman aged 18-35 years who had been exposed to COVID-19. CDR3 sequence: CASTKFRDYDVNEQFF. The CDR3 DNA reads as TGTGCCAGCACGAAATTTAGGGACTACGACGTCAATGAGCAGTTCTTC.